The T cell receptor (beta chain) under discussion was sequenced for a study of blood T cell repertoires in COVID-19. In the study overall: The samples span acute and convalescent COVID-19 from the United States, Italy and Spain.

Clones were sequenced by immunoSEQ multiplex PCR, and TCRdb holds only the in-frame ones, with some missing. The sample lists 170,000 or so clones, about 80% seen once, with about 26% in the top ten. CDR3 size: 12 residues. J was trimmed by 8 bases and V by 7 bases; bases with no gene match: 6. From germline, CDR1 is SGDLS and CDR2 YYNGEE. Sample: peripheral blood. This clonotype originated in an older woman with acute or convalescent COVID-19. The chain links TRBV9 to TRBJ2-1; 7 nucleotides line up with TRBD2. The CDR3 here is CASGRESYEQFF. The CDR3 DNA is TGTGCCAGCGGGCGGGAGTCTTATGAGCAGTTCTTC.